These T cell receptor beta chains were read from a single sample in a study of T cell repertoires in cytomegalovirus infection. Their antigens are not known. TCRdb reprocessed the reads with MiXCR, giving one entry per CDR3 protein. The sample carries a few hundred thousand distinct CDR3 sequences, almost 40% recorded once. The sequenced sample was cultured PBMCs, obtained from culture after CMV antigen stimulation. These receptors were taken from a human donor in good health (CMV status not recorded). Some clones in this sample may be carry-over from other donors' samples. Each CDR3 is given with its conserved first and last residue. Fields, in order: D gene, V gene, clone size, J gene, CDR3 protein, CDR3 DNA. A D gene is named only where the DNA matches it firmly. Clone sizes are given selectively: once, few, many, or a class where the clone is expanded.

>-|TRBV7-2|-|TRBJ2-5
CASSLDRASGETQYF
TGTGCCAGCAGCTTAGACAGGGCTAGCGGAGAGACCCAGTACTTC
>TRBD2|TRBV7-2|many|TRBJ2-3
CASSSAGFTDTQYF
TGTGCCAGCAGCTCAGCGGGGTTCACAGATACGCAGTATTTT
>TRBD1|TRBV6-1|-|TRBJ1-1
CASSRGTHRGTEAFF
TGTGCCAGCAGCAGGGGCACACACAGGGGAACTGAAGCTTTCTTT
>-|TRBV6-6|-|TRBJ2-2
CASSGKNTGELFF
TGTGCCAGCAGTGGAAAGAACACCGGGGAGCTGTTTTTT
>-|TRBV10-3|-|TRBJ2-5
CAISESVRETQYF
TGTGCCATCAGTGAGTCTGTGAGAGAGACCCAGTACTTC
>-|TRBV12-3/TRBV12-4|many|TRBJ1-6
CASSLSGGYSPLHF
TGTGCCAGCAGTTTAAGCGGAGGTTATTCACCCCTCCACTTT
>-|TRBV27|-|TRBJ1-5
CASSFRRSLGPQHF
TGTGCCAGCAGTTTTCGTCGCAGCCTTGGGCCCCAGCATTTT
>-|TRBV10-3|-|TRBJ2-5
CAISDYREETQYF
TGTGCCATCAGTGATTACAGAGAAGAGACCCAGTACTTC
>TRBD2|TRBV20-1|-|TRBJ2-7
CSARVERGTPYEQYF
TGCAGTGCTAGAGTGGAGCGGGGGACTCCCTACGAGCAGTACTTC
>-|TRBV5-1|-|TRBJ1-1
CASKPTQGWVEGTEAFF
TGCGCCAGCAAACCTACACAGGGCTGGGTCGAGGGGACTGAAGCTTTCTTT
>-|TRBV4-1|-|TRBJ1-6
CASSQGSYNSPLHF
TGCGCCAGCAGCCAAGGTTCTTATAATTCACCCCTCCACTTT
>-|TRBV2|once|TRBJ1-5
CASTLDSYDNQPQHF
TGTGCCAGCACCCTAGACAGCTATGACAATCAGCCCCAGCATTTT